These 25 T cell receptor beta chains share one sample of origin, sequenced in a study of early T cells in non-severe SARS-CoV-2 infection. In TCRdb, the 5' RACE reads were re-called with MiXCR into one record per CDR3 protein. There are 100,000 to 120,000 distinct CDR3 sequences in the sample; roughly 12% occur only once, and around 3.7% lies in the top ten. Here the sequenced sample was whole blood, taken at baseline. These receptors all stem from an adult who was a healthcare worker with PCR-confirmed SARS-CoV-2 infection or an uninfected control (not recorded which).

This clonotype has only a few counts. This chain links TRBV2 with TRBJ2-1; D remains unclear. Trimming removed 6 bases from V and 1 base from J, with 16 bases in between. Germline assignment: CDR1 SNHLY and CDR2 FYNNEI. The CDR3 has 16 amino acids. CDR3 residues: CASRGWQAGSYNEQFF. CDR3 DNA sequence: TGTGCCAGCAGGGGCTGGCAGGCTGGGTCCTACAATGAGCAGTTCTTC.

The rearrangement links TRBV7-9 to TRBJ1-1; D not certain. The V end lost 1 base, the J end lost 0 bases, and 9 bases lay between the germline ends. Germline lookup yields CDR1 SEHNR and CDR2 FQNEAQ (reference sequence). This CDR3 region has 15 residues. CDR3 in DNA: TGTGCCAGCAGCTTAGTGGCAGGCATGAACACTGAAGCTTTCTTT. Protein sequence: CASSLVAGMNTEAFF. Based on the CDR3 plus reference TRBV7-9 and TRBJ1-1, the full variable domain is DTGVSQNPRHKITKRGQNVTFRCDPISEHNRLYWYRQTLGQGPEFLTYFQNEAQLEKSRLLSDRFSAERPKGSFSTLEIQRTEQGDSAMYLCASSLVAGMNTEAFFGQGTRLTVV.

The V gene is TRBV20-1, the J gene TRBJ2-7; D possibly corresponds to TRBD1 (6 bases). The CDR3 sequence is 13 residues long. V was pared by 5 bases and J by 7 bases, with 18 bases between. Germline V gives CDR1 DFQATT, CDR2 SNEGSKA (reference sequence). DNA for the CDR3: TGCAGTGCTCTGAGGGCCCGAGGGGGAGAGCAGTACTTC. As protein: CSALRARGGEQYF.

This chain links TRBV18 with TRBJ2-5; 7 bases match TRBD1. With V trimmed by 3 bases and J by 6 bases, 7 bases remained unmatched. Germline assignment: CDR1 KGHSH and CDR2 LQKENI. This CDR3 comprises 14 residues. Here the CDR3 DNA reads TGTGCCAGCTCACCTCGACAGGGAGAGAAGACCCAGTACTTC. The encoded protein is CASSPRQGEKTQYF. The variable domain in full, completed from reference TRBV18 and TRBJ2-5, reads NAGVMQNPRHLVRRRGQEARLRCSPMKGHSHVYWYRQLPEEGLKFMVYLQKENIIDESGMPKERFSAEFPKEGPSILRIQQVVRGDSAAYFCASSPRQGEKTQYFGPGTRLLVL.

The CDR3 nucleotides are TGTGCCAGCAGTGAAGCCCGGGACAGTCACACCGGGGAGCTGTTTTTT. Its protein is CASSEARDSHTGELFF. The rearrangement uses TRBV2 and TRBJ2-2; TRBD1 aligns across 7 bases. The trim removed 0 bases at V and 3 bases at J, leaving 4 bases unmatched. The CDR3 is 16 amino acids. Germline V lookup: CDR1 SNHLY, CDR2 FYNNEI. The variable domain in full, completed from reference TRBV2 and TRBJ2-2, reads EPEVTQTPSHQVTQMGQEVILRCVPISNHLYFYWYRQILGQKVEFLVSFYNNEISEKSEIFDDQFSVERPDGSNFTLKIRSTKLEDSAMYFCASSEARDSHTGELFFGEGSRLTVL.

The chain has TRBV5-1 and TRBJ2-1, with 9 nucleotides matching TRBD2. In germline, CDR1 is SGHRS, CDR2 YFSETQ. V lost 4 bases to trimming and J lost 10 bases; unmatched junction nucleotides: 6. This CDR3 is 13 amino acids long. CDR3 nucleotide sequence: TGCGCCAGCAGCGCCCAGACTAGCGGAGAGCAGTTCTTC. It is translated as CASSAQTSGEQFF.

The V call is TRBV4-1, the J call TRBJ1-5; TRBD1 agrees at 7 bases. V lost 2 bases, J lost 0 bases, and 4 bases stayed unmatched. The CDR3 is made up of 16 amino acids. CDR1 and CDR2 (germline): MGHRA, YSYEKL. Here the CDR3 DNA reads TGCGCCAGCAGCCAATTACAGGGGCGTAGCAATCAGCCCCAGCATTTT. As protein: CASSQLQGRSNQPQHF.

The chain links TRBV29-1 to TRBJ2-7, with D perhaps matching TRBD1 or TRBD2 (6 bases each). There are 15 residues in the CDR3. Looked up from germline, CDR1 is SQVTM and CDR2 is ANQGSEA. Deletions cut 4 bases from V and 2 bases from J, with 18 bases between. CDR3: CSVAATKGGPYEQYF. In DNA form, the CDR3 reads TGCAGCGTTGCTGCGACCAAGGGGGGTCCCTACGAGCAGTACTTC.

This clonotype was seen more than once but under ten times. J is TRBJ2-5 and V is TRBV7-8; D unclear. CDR1 and CDR2 (germline): SGHVS, FQNEAQ. The CDR3 contains 13 residues. V shed 2 bases and J shed 0 bases, with 4 bases lying between them. The CDR3 sequence is CASSLQYQETQYF. The CDR3 DNA sequence: TGTGCCAGCAGCTTACAGTACCAAGAGACCCAGTACTTC.

Many counts were recorded for this clonotype. The J gene is TRBJ2-7, the V gene TRBV6-5; the match to TRBD1 covers 7 bases. The CDR3 loop spans 14 amino acids. J gave up 0 bases and V 5 bases, and 4 bases lay outside the gene matches. Germline V gene lookup returns CDR1 MNHEY and CDR2 SVGAGI. The CDR3 here is CASSRQGISYEQYF. As DNA, the CDR3 is TGTGCCAGCAGTCGACAGGGAATCTCCTACGAGCAGTACTTC.

The chain combines TRBV20-1 with TRBJ1-6, with D hard to call. The V and J ends lost 6 bases and 10 bases respectively, with 13 bases between them. This CDR3 comprises 12 residues. Germline V CDR1 and CDR2: DFQATT, SNEGSKA (reference sequence). CDR3 coding DNA: TGCAGTGCGCTAACCACCGGCTCACCCCTCCACTTT. Translated, it gives CSALTTGSPLHF.

This clonotype was detected only a few times. CDR3 DNA sequence: TGTGCCAGCAGCCCCTTAGAAGCGGGAGCGGTGGATACGCAGTATTTT. This gives the protein CASSPLEAGAVDTQYF. This rearrangement joins TRBV3-1 to TRBJ2-3; 8 bases fit TRBD2. V shed 4 bases, J shed 6 bases, and the junction held 12 bases outside the gene matches. Germline-derived CDR1 and CDR2 are LGHDT and YNNKEL (reference sequence). This CDR3 contains 16 residues.

V usage is TRBV20-1 and J usage is TRBJ2-1; D gene unclear. This CDR3 is 15 amino acids long. Germline loops: CDR1 DFQATT, CDR2 SNEGSKA (reference sequence). Trimming stripped 0 bases from V and 0 bases from J, with 9 bases between. The CDR3 reads CSARDSRASYNEQFF. CDR3 nucleotides: TGCAGTGCTAGAGATAGCCGTGCCTCCTACAATGAGCAGTTCTTC.

The chain links TRBV5-1 to TRBJ1-4; D gene ambiguous. Germline V CDR1 and CDR2: SGHRS, YFSETQ. The CDR3 runs 13 residues. The germline V and J ends were trimmed by 7 bases and 5 bases, with 12 bases remaining between them. For the CDR3, the DNA is TGCGCCAGCCGGAGCGCTCCAAATGAAAAACTGTTTTTT. Its translation: CASRSAPNEKLFF.

The rearrangement links TRBV2 to TRBJ2-3, with 7 bases matching TRBD1. The length of the CDR3 is 16 residues. Trimming took 5 bases from V and 6 from J; bases not matched to a gene: 14. CDR1 SNHLY and CDR2 FYNNEI come from the germline V gene. CDR3 nucleotides: TGTGCCAGCAGTATAGGACAGGTTAATTTCGGGGATACGCAGTATTTT. Its protein is CASSIGQVNFGDTQYF.

This clonotype was seen at least ten times. The J gene is TRBJ2-1, the V gene TRBV6-5; 14 bases map to TRBD2. The germline V gene encodes CDR1 MNHEY and CDR2 SVGAGI. The CDR3 runs 16 residues. Trimming cost V 5 bases and J 1 base; bases outside gene matches: 1. The CDR3 coding sequence is TGTGCCAGCAGTAGGACTAGCGGGGGGTCCTACAATGAGCAGTTCTTC. Translated, it gives CASSRTSGGSYNEQFF.

This clonotype was seen a handful of times. J is TRBJ2-7 and V is TRBV3-1, with TRBD1 matching 7 bases. Germline V gene data show CDR1 as LGHDT and CDR2 as YNNKEL (reference sequence). V was pared by 5 bases and J by 4 bases, with 8 bases of the junction left unmatched. The CDR3 totals 14 residues. CDR3 coding DNA: TGTGCCAGCAGCTCGGACAGGAGTCTATACGAGCAGTACTTC. It translates to CASSSDRSLYEQYF.

The V gene is TRBV7-6, the J gene TRBJ2-1; 14 bases are a match to TRBD2. V lost 3 bases to trimming and J lost 7 bases; unmatched junction nucleotides: 5. Germline CDR1 reads SGHVS; CDR2 reads FNYEAQ. The CDR3 has 16 amino acids. The CDR3 DNA is TGTGCCAGCAGCTTCAGACTAGCGGGGGGGAATAATGAGCAGTTCTTC. Protein: CASSFRLAGGNNEQFF.

The chain couples TRBV15 to TRBJ2-7; D gene unclear. The CDR3 is 14 amino acids. Germline CDR1 is LNHNV and CDR2 is YYDKDF (reference sequence). Trimming removed 6 bases from V and 5 bases from J, with 17 bases in between. The CDR3 DNA follows: TGTGCCACCAGTTCGCGCTCGGCCCCTGACGAGCAGTACTTC. Translated, it gives CATSSRSAPDEQYF.

This clonotype was seen a few times. This chain uses TRBV20-1 with TRBJ1-1; D gene ambiguous. Between the trimmed V and J ends, which lost 4 bases and 1 base, there was a span of 10 bases. This CDR3 comprises 13 residues. Germline CDR1 reads DFQATT; CDR2 reads SNEGSKA (reference sequence). This chain's CDR3 is CSAKPGPNTEAFF. In DNA, the CDR3 is TGCAGTGCTAAGCCCGGCCCGAACACTGAAGCTTTCTTT.

The chain is built from TRBV11-2 and TRBJ1-1; D is unresolved. Germline assignment: CDR1 SGHAT and CDR2 FQNNGV. V was cut by 7 bases and J by 6 bases, with 18 bases left in between. The CDR3 runs 14 residues. The CDR3 sequence: CASTFSIPVAEAFF. The CDR3 region has the DNA TGTGCCAGCACCTTTTCGATCCCCGTAGCTGAAGCTTTCTTT.

This clonotype has a handful of counts. The chain couples TRBV9 to TRBJ1-1; D may be TRBD1 (5 bases). The germline V and J ends were trimmed by 6 bases and 1 base, with 22 bases remaining between them. The CDR3 is 17 residues long. The V gene's germline CDR1 is SGDLS and CDR2 YYNGEE. The CDR3 DNA sequence: TGTGCCAGCACCACAGATCCCAATCCGGGACCGAACACTGAAGCTTTCTTT. Translating gives CASTTDPNPGPNTEAFF.

This CDR3 is CASTERDRAKNIQYF. The DNA of the CDR3 is TGTGCCAGCACCGAGCGGGATAGAGCCAAAAACATTCAGTACTTC. This chain uses TRBV2 with TRBJ2-4; 7 positions agree with TRBD2. The CDR3 totals 15 residues. The germline CDR1 and CDR2 sequences are SNHLY and FYNNEI. V shed 7 bases and J 0 bases; nucleotides not matched to a gene: 6.

This clonotype was seen repeatedly, ten times or more. In DNA, the CDR3 is TGCGCCAGCAGCTTAAGAGTGACCCCCGACGAGCAGTACTTC. This gives the protein CASSLRVTPDEQYF. This chain uses TRBV5-1 with TRBJ2-7; D gene ambiguous. The CDR3 is made up of 14 amino acids. Trimming removed 2 bases at V and 5 bases at J, with 14 bases between. Germline V gene data show CDR1 as SGHRS and CDR2 as YFSETQ.

This sequence joins TRBV5-5 and TRBJ1-2; D perhaps matches TRBD1 (5 bases). The V end was cut by 4 bases, the J end by 1 base, with 26 bases between. The germline gives CDR1 SGHKS, CDR2 YYEKEE (reference sequence). CDR3 length: 19 residues. The CDR3 bases are TGTGCCAGCAGCAAAACTACCAGGGCGCCGCTTAATATTAACTATGGCTACACCTTC. Its translation is CASSKTTRAPLNINYGYTF.